The T cell receptor (beta chain) under discussion was sequenced for a study of cytomegalovirus exposure and HLA in healthy donors. Whole-study context: The study placed approximately 81% of its roughly 400 genotyped donors in the Caucasian-associated ancestry cluster. Notes on the study in general: The study listed approximately 170 cytomegalovirus-associated TCR beta chains. Most TCR sequences were seen very rarely across donors, but some public TCRs occurred in many.

The PCR made use of 60 Vbeta and 13 Jbeta primers. Sequenced by immunoSEQ multiplex PCR; TCRdb stores in-frame clones only, minus some. Of about 37,000 clones in the sample, 82% are singletons; the top ten hold roughly 10%. Healthy individuals who donated bone marrow served as the donors. About this clone: Its antigen remains unknown.

The source of this sequence is a woman younger than 35 in good health and CMV-seropositive. Specimen: PBMCs.

CDR3 sequence reads: CASSLLGVAGRKQFF. CDR3 coding DNA: TGTGCCAGCAGCTTACTTGGAGTAGCGGGGCGAAAGCAGTTCTTC. The chain links TRBV7-9 to TRBJ2-1; 8 bases agree with TRBD2. CDR1 and CDR2 (germline): SEHNR, FQNEAQ (reference sequence). This CDR3 is 15 amino acids long. The V gene end was trimmed by 2 bases and the J gene end by 11 bases; junction bases not matched to a gene: 11.